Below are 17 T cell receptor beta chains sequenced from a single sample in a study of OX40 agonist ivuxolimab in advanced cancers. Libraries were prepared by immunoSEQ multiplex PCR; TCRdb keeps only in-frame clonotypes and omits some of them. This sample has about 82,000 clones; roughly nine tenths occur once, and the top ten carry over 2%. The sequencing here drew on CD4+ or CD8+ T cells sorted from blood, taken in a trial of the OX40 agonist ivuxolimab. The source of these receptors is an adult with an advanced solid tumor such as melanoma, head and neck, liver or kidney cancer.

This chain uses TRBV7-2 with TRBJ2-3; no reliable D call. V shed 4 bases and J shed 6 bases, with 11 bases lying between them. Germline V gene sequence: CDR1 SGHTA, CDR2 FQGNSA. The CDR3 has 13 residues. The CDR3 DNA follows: TGTGCCAGCAGCTCACCCCGACTGGATACGCAGTATTTT. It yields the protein CASSSPRLDTQYF.

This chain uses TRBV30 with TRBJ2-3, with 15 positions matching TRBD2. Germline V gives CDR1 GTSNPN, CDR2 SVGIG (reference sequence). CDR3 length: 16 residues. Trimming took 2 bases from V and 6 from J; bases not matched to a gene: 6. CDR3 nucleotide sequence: TGTGCCTGGAGTATCGGACTAGCGGGAGGGGAGGATACGCAGTATTTT. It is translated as CAWSIGLAGGEDTQYF. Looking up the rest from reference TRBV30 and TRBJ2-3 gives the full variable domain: SQTIHQWPATLVQPVGSPLSLECTVEGTSNPNLYWYRQAAGRGLQLLFYSVGIGQISSEVPQNLSASRPQDRQFILSSKKLLLSDSGFYLCAWSIGLAGGEDTQYFGPGTRLTVL.

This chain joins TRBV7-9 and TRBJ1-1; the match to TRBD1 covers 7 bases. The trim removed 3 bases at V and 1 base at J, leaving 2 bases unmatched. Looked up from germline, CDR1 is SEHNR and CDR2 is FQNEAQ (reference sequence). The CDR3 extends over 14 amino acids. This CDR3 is CASSFRTGNTEAFF. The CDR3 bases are TGTGCCAGCAGCTTCCGGACAGGGAACACTGAAGCTTTCTTT.

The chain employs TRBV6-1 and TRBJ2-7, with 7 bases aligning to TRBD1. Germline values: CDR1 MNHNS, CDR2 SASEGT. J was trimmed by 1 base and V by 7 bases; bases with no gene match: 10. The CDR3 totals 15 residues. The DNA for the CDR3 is TGTGCCAGCACCATTCTGACGACAGGGTCCTACGAGCAGTACTTC. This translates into CASTILTTGSYEQYF.

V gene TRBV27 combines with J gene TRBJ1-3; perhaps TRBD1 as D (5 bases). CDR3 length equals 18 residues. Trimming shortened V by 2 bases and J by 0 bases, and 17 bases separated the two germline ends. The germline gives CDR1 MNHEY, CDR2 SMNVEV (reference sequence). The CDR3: CASSLREGRRVSGNTIYF. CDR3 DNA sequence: TGTGCCAGCAGTTTAAGGGAGGGACGCCGCGTCTCTGGAAACACCATATATTTT.

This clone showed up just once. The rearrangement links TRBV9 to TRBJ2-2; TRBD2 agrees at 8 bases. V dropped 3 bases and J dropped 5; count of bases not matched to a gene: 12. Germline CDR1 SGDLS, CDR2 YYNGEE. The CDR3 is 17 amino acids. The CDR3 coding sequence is TGTGCCAGCAGCGCCACGCCGGGACTAGGAACGACCGGGGAGCTGTTTTTT. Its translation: CASSATPGLGTTGELFF.

The CDR3 DNA reads as TGTGCCAGCAGCTTAGTGTCCACCAAAAACATTCAGTACTTC. Translation: CASSLVSTKNIQYF. The chain uses TRBV7-2 and TRBJ2-4; no reliable D call. The CDR3 covers 14 residues. CDR1 is SGHTA and CDR2 is FQGNSA in the germline V gene. V was trimmed by 1 base and J by 2 bases, leaving 6 bases between them.

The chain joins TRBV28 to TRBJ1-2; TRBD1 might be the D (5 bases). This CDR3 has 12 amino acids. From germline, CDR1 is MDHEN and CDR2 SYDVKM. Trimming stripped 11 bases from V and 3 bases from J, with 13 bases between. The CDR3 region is CAVTGPDYGYTF. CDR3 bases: TGTGCCGTCACGGGACCTGACTATGGCTACACCTTC.

Written as DNA, the CDR3 is TGTGCCTGGGGGACTATGCAAGAGACCCAGTACTTC. This codes for CAWGTMQETQYF. The chain links TRBV30 to TRBJ2-5; the match to TRBD2 covers 7 bases. Trimming at V came to 5 bases and at J to 2 bases, leaving 2 bases not matched to a gene. Per germline, CDR1 GTSNPN and CDR2 SVGIG (reference sequence). The CDR3 runs to 12 residues.

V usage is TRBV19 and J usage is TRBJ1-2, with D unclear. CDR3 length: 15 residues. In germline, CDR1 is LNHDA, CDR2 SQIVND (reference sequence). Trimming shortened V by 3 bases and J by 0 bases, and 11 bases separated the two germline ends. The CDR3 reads CASSIRDRPNYGYTF. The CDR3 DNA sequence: TGTGCCAGTAGTATCCGGGATAGACCTAACTATGGCTACACCTTC.

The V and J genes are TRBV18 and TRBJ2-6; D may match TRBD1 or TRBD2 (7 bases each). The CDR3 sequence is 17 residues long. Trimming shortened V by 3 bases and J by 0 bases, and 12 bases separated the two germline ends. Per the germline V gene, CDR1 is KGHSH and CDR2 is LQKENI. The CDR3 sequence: CASSPVRGGSGANVLTF. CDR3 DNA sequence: TGTGCCAGCTCACCGGTCAGGGGGGGCTCTGGGGCCAACGTCCTGACTTTC.

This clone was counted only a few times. In nucleotides, the CDR3 is TGCAGCGTTGATCAGGGCACAGATACGCAGTATTTT. It specifies CSVDQGTDTQYF. The chain couples TRBV29-1 to TRBJ2-3, with D unresolved. V was pared by 3 bases and J by 1 base, with 5 bases between. The CDR3 is 12 residues long. Germline V gene data show CDR1 as SQVTM and CDR2 as ANQGSEA.

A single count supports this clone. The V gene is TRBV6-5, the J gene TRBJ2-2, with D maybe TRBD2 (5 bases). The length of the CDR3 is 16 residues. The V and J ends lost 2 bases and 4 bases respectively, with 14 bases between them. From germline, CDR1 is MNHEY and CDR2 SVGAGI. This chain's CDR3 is CASSYTGNLGTGELFF. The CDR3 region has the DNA TGTGCCAGCAGTTACACGGGAAATCTAGGCACCGGGGAGCTGTTTTTT.

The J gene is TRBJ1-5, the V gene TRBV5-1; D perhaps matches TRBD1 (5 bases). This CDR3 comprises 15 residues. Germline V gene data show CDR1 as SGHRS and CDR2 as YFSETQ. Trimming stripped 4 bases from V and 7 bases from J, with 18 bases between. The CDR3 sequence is CASSPSGGVGQPQHF. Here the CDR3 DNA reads TGCGCCAGCAGCCCCTCGGGGGGGGTAGGACAGCCCCAGCATTTT.

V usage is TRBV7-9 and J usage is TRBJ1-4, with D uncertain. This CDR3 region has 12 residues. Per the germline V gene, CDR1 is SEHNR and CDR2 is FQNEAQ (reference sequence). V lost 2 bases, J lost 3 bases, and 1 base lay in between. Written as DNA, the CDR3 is TGTGCCAGCAGCTTACCTAATGAAAAACTGTTTTTT. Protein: CASSLPNEKLFF.

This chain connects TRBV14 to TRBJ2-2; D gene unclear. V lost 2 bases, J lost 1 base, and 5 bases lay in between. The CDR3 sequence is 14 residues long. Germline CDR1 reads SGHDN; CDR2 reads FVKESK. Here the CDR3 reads CASSQRLNTGELFF. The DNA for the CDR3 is TGTGCCAGCAGCCAACGACTGAACACCGGGGAGCTGTTTTTT. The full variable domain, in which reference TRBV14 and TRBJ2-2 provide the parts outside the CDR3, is EAGVTQFPSHSVIEKGQTVTLRCDPISGHDNLYWYRRVMGKEIKFLLHFVKESKQDESGMPNNRFLAERTGGTYSTLKVQPAELEDSGVYFCASSQRLNTGELFFGEGSRLTVL.

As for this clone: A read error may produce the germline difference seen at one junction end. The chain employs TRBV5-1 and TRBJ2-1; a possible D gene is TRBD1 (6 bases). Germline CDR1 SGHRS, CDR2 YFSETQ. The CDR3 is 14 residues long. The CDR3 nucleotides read TGCGCCAGCAGCTCGACAGGTAACTACGATGAGCAGTTCTTC. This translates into CASSSTGNYDEQFF.